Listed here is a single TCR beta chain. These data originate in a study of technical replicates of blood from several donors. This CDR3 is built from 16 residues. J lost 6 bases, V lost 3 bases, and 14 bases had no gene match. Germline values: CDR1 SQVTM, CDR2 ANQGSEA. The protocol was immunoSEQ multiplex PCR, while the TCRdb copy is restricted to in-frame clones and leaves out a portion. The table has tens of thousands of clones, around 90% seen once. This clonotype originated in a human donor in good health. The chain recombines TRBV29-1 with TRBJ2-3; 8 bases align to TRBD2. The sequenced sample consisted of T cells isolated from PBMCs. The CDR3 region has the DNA TGCAGCGTTGAGTCGGTGGCGGGAGGTGTTTCCGATACGCAGTATTTT. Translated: CSVESVAGGVSDTQYF.